This TCR beta chain originates from a study of beta chain features in type 1 diabetes. Study findings and constraints: The VDJ junctions of type 1 diabetes patients carried fewer insertions and more deletions. People with Type 1 diabetes carried modestly yet significantly shorter TCRB CDR3s in all four CD4+ subsets.

The ends were cut back, 0 bases at V and 4 bases at J, with 10 bases in the middle. Germline CDR1 is SGHAT and CDR2 is FQNNGV. This CDR3 is built from 14 residues. Comments on this clone: Its antigen is still unknown. The sample carries other DNA sequences with the same CDR3.

Naive, central memory, regulatory and stem cell-like memory cells within the CD4+ compartment were sorted using CD45RO/CCR7/CD25/CD127/CD95/CD27. Of the isolated RNA, all was reverse transcribed, and so the sequenced material was expressed TCRB transcripts. Clones were read by immunoSEQ multiplex PCR, and TCRdb kept only the in-frame ones, dropping some. The sample contains 300,000 to 450,000 clones, over 9% of which appear only once. Sequencing was performed on central memory CD4+ T cells from blood. This clonotype originated in a man younger than 45 with type 1 diabetes. The chain carries TRBV11-2 and TRBJ2-7; D unclear. The DNA of the CDR3 is TGTGCCAGCAGCTTAGATCAGGCAGATTACGAGCAGTACTTC. Protein product: CASSLDQADYEQYF.